The clone carrying this T cell receptor beta chain appeared once. Its antigen is unknown. This sample was included in a study of T cell responses to AZD1222 COVID-19 vaccine. Study-level points and caveats: Spike-wide vaccine-associated CD4 TCRs dominated at 160-218 and 743-854. Breadth and depth of Spike-specific TCRs rose after two AZD1222 doses. Females made up more of the donors, who were largely white British, and clonal diversity may have come out too low.

Assay: immunoSEQ multiplex PCR; the TCRdb copy retains only in-frame clones and omits some. The table has 95,000 to 100,000 clones, roughly 90% seen once. Second-dose intervals near 4 or 12 weeks were combined. V lost 0 bases and J lost 6, with 6 bases in between. CDR1 and CDR2 (germline): LNHDA, SQIVND (reference sequence). The CDR3 covers 13 residues. The receptor's source is an adult who received the AZD1222 COVID-19 vaccine. The sample was peripheral blood, taken 28 days after the second AZD1222 dose. This rearrangement joins TRBV19 to TRBJ1-5; no reliable D call. The CDR3 sequence is CASSIDQVQPQHF. The CDR3 DNA is TGTGCCAGTAGTATAGATCAGGTTCAGCCCCAGCATTTT.